These 14 T cell receptor beta chains share one sample of origin, sequenced in a study of blood T cell repertoires in COVID-19. Method: immunoSEQ multiplex PCR; TCRdb's copy keeps in-frame clones and lacks some. The repertoire holds roughly 180,000 clones, with about 85% as singletons. The material sequenced was peripheral blood. Receptors originate from a man in his sixties who had recovered from COVID-19.

Only a few counts were recorded for this clone. This chain uses TRBV2 with TRBJ2-1, with 12 bases aligning to TRBD2. Germline V CDR1 and CDR2: SNHLY, FYNNEI. J gave up 4 bases and V 5 bases, and 3 bases lay outside the gene matches. The CDR3 contains 15 residues. CDR3 region: CASSSTSGGYNEQFF. DNA for the CDR3: TGTGCCAGCAGTTCGACTAGCGGGGGTTACAATGAGCAGTTCTTC.

This chain links TRBV27 with TRBJ2-7; weak D call: TRBD1 (5 bases). Germline CDR1 reads MNHEY; CDR2 reads SMNVEV (reference sequence). V lost 9 bases and J 1 base, leaving 16 bases between the germline ends. CDR3 length: 14 amino acids. The CDR3, as DNA: TGTGCCAGTCGAAAGGCACAGGCGTCCTACGAGCAGTACTTC. Its protein is CASRKAQASYEQYF.

The gene calls are TRBV21-1 and TRBJ1-4; TRBD1, the table's D call, was not compared with the DNA. TRBV21-1 is described as a pseudogene. The CDR3 has 16 amino acids. CDR3 residues: CASSKVGTCLNEKLFF. The CDR3 bases are TGTGCCAGCAGCAAAGTGGGGACATGCCTTAATGAAAAACTGTTTTTT.

The CDR3 loop reads CASEEGQGVFQPQHF. CDR3 nucleotide sequence: TGTGCCAGTGAGGAAGGACAGGGGGTCTTTCAGCCCCAGCATTTT. The V and J genes are TRBV19 and TRBJ1-5, with 10 bases matching TRBD1. Germline-derived CDR1 and CDR2 are LNHDA and SQIVND (reference sequence). The junction had 10 bases not matched to a gene; V was cut back by 8 bases and J by 6 bases. CDR3 length equals 15 residues.

V is TRBV27 and J is TRBJ1-2, with D possibly being TRBD1 (5 bases). The CDR3 is made up of 13 amino acids. Germline V gives CDR1 MNHEY, CDR2 SMNVEV (reference sequence). Trimming took 2 bases from V and 2 from J, leaving 6 bases between them. Written as DNA, the CDR3 is TGTGCCAGCAGTTTACAGGGAAACTATGGCTACACCTTC. Protein product: CASSLQGNYGYTF.

This rearrangement joins TRBV6-5 to TRBJ1-2; tentative D call: TRBD1 (6 bases). Germline CDR1 MNHEY, CDR2 SVGAGI. This CDR3 is built from 15 residues. V was shortened by 7 bases and J by 4 bases, with 19 bases between the two germline ends. As DNA, the CDR3 is TGTGCCAGCACTATTGCCGGGGGGCACCCCTATGGCTACACCTTC. As protein: CASTIAGGHPYGYTF.

This sequence joins TRBV7-9 and TRBJ2-5; D ambiguous. V lost 5 bases and J 5 bases, leaving 9 bases between the germline ends. The CDR3 totals 12 residues. In germline, CDR1 is SEHNR, CDR2 FQNEAQ (reference sequence). The chain's CDR3 is CASSPKEETQYF. CDR3 bases: TGTGCCAGCAGCCCCAAGGAGGAGACCCAGTACTTC.

The rearrangement joins TRBV7-2 to TRBJ1-1; possibly TRBD1 for D (6 bases). This CDR3 spans 14 amino acids. CDR1 is SGHTA and CDR2 is FQGNSA in the germline V gene. V was clipped by 2 bases and J by 1 base, with 8 bases between them. The CDR3 spells CASSLNRENTEAFF. The CDR3 DNA follows: TGTGCCAGCAGCTTAAACAGGGAGAACACTGAAGCTTTCTTT.

This clone was detected once. The V call is TRBV5-6, the J call TRBJ2-5; TRBD1 matches 8 bases. Germline loops: CDR1 SGHDT, CDR2 YYEEEE. V shed 3 bases, J shed 4 bases, and the junction held 8 bases outside the gene matches. This CDR3 is 15 amino acids long. CDR3 sequence: CASSWRLDRVETQYF. The DNA of the CDR3 is TGTGCCAGCAGCTGGCGACTGGACAGGGTAGAGACCCAGTACTTC.

The chain uses TRBV9 and TRBJ2-7, with TRBD2 matching 8 bases. V lost 0 bases, J lost 3 bases, and 5 bases stayed unmatched. CDR1 is SGDLS, CDR2 YYNGEE, per germline. The CDR3 totals 15 residues. CDR3 loop: CASSVAGGVGYEQYF. In nucleotides, the CDR3 is TGTGCCAGCAGCGTAGCCGGGGGGGTAGGCTACGAGCAGTACTTC.

As DNA, the CDR3 is TGTGCCAGCAGCTTTGGGCTAGCGGGGGCCCTCGACGAGCAGTACTTC. This gives the protein CASSFGLAGALDEQYF. V gene TRBV7-2 combines with J gene TRBJ2-7, with 10 bases identical to TRBD2. Unmatched junction bases numbered 10, after V lost 3 bases and J lost 5 bases. Per germline, CDR1 SGHTA and CDR2 FQGNSA. The CDR3 sequence is 16 residues long. The whole variable domain, filled in from reference TRBV7-2 and TRBJ2-7, reads GAGVSQSPSNKVTEKGKDVELRCDPISGHTALYWYRQSLGQGLEFLIYFQGNSAPDKSGLPSDRFSAERTGGSVSTLTIQRTQQEDSAVYLCASSFGLAGALDEQYFGPGTRLTVT.

This clone was picked up one time. The J gene is TRBJ1-1, the V gene TRBV5-5; a weak D match, TRBD1 (5 bases). Germline V lookup: CDR1 SGHKS, CDR2 YYEKEE (reference sequence). The CDR3 is 14 residues long. Deletions cut 6 bases from V and 6 bases from J, with 18 bases between. CDR3 nucleotides: TGTGCCAGCAAGGTGGCCTGGGGGGGACCTGAAGCTTTCTTT. This translates into CASKVAWGGPEAFF. Using reference TRBV5-5 and TRBJ1-1 for the parts outside the CDR3, the full variable domain is DAGVTQSPTHLIKTRGQQVTLRCSPISGHKSVSWYQQVLGQGPQFIFQYYEKEERGRGNFPDRFSARQFPNYSSELNVNALLLGDSALYLCASKVAWGGPEAFFGQGTRLTVV.

This clone has just a few counts. The rearrangement uses TRBV5-4 and TRBJ2-1, with TRBD1 matching 9 bases. The length of the CDR3 is 14 residues. Germline assignment: CDR1 SGHNT and CDR2 YYREEE (reference sequence). The V segment lost 0 bases and the J segment 6 bases; nucleotides outside the gene matches: 1. The CDR3 bases are TGTGCCAGCAGCTTGGGGACAGGGGCCAATGAGCAGTTCTTC. Its translation is CASSLGTGANEQFF.

The V and J genes are TRBV18 and TRBJ2-3, with D perhaps matching TRBD2 (6 bases). Trimming cost V 0 bases and J 5 bases, with 18 bases left between them. Germline CDR1 and CDR2: KGHSH and LQKENI. This CDR3 contains 17 residues. The DNA for the CDR3 is TGTGCCAGCTCACCACCGCGTTCAGTCGGGGGAGGAGATACGCAGTATTTT. Its translation is CASSPPRSVGGGDTQYF.